The TCR beta chain described here comes from a study of CD8 T cells in Susac syndrome. CD8+ and CD4+ T cells circulating in blood were sequenced for TCR beta. Negative isolation yielded the CD8+ and CD4+ T cells, while FACS enriched the TEMRA cells. Germline V gene data show CDR1 as LNHDA and CDR2 as SQIVND (reference sequence). Trimming cost V 8 bases and J 4 bases; bases outside gene matches: 8. The CDR3 extends over 17 amino acids. Reverse transcription of 0.5 to 1 ug RNA was performed with random hexamers. TCRdb re-analysed the immunoSEQ multiplex PCR reads in MiXCR, keeping a single row per CDR3 protein. The sample has more than 95,000 distinct CDR3 sequences, around 94% seen once; the top ten hold over 0.07%.

Sequencing input: CD4+ T cells from PBMCs. This rearrangement joins TRBV19 to TRBJ2-1, with TRBD2 matching 16 bases. This clonotype was obtained from a human donor in good health. The CDR3 coding sequence is TGTGCCAGTCCGGGACTAGCGGGAGGGCAGGGGTACAATGAGCAGTTCTTC. This gives the protein CASPGLAGGQGYNEQFF. Based on the CDR3 plus reference TRBV19 and TRBJ2-1, the full variable domain is DGGITQSPKYLFRKEGQNVTLSCEQNLNHDAMYWYRQDPGQGLRLIYYSQIVNDFQKGDIAEGYSVSREKKESFPLTVTSAQKNPTAFYLCASPGLAGGQGYNEQFFGPGTRLTVL.